This TCR beta chain was identified during a study of CD8 T cells in ankylosing spondylitis. The CDR3 extends over 13 amino acids. V lost 2 bases, J lost 3 bases, and 0 bases stayed unmatched. The germline CDR1 and CDR2 sequences are SGHTA and FQGTGA. Libraries for TCR beta were made by quantitative 5'-RACE with molecular barcodes. Each CDR3 protein is one row after TCRdb ran MiXCR on the 5' RACE reads. Of 200,000 to 250,000 distinct CDR3 sequences listed, 15% to 20% are singletons. The table lists this clonotype with a few counts. Its cognate antigen is unknown. The study, taken as a whole, reports: From matched ankylosing spondylitis synovial fluid, disease-linked clones were reportedly recovered at significantly enriched levels. Apparently characteristic of ankylosing spondylitis blood was a TCR beta motif (fewer than 10 highly homologous variants). Disease-linked clones were found to be CD8+ and relatively rare in peripheral blood.

The gene calls are TRBV7-3 and TRBJ2-5; 7 bases are a match to TRBD2. The clonotype originates from a male donor with ankylosing spondylitis. The sequenced material came from blood, either unsorted or a sorted T cell fraction (not recorded which). The CDR3 is CASSLLAEETQYF. The CDR3 coding sequence is TGTGCCAGCAGCTTACTAGCGGAAGAGACCCAGTACTTC.